This T cell receptor beta chain comes out of a study of sequential checkpoint blockade in melanoma. CDR1 SGHTA and CDR2 FQGNSA come from the germline V gene. The CDR3 sequence is 13 residues long. With 5 bases removed from V and 2 bases from J, the gap between germline ends came to 10 bases. This sample's treatment: randomized to nivolumab then ipilimumab (arm A) or the reverse (arm B). Notes on this clone: The same CDR3 can be traced to other DNA sequences in this sample.

Sequencing used immunoSEQ multiplex PCR; TCRdb keeps in-frame clones, though not all of them. The data contain tens of thousands of clones, roughly 70% of them singletons. The sequencing used CD8+ T cells sorted from blood (inferred from file names), collected from a patient given nivolumab and ipilimumab in sequence. This receptor was identified in a human donor with melanoma. The chain recombines TRBV7-2 with TRBJ2-7; D is possibly TRBD1 (6 bases). CDR3 DNA: TGTGCCAGCAGCCTGGACAGTGCCTACGAGCAGTACTTC. Translating it yields CASSLDSAYEQYF. The complete variable domain, with remaining parts taken from reference TRBV7-2 and TRBJ2-7, reads GAGVSQSPSNKVTEKGKDVELRCDPISGHTALYWYRQSLGQGLEFLIYFQGNSAPDKSGLPSDRFSAERTGGSVSTLTIQRTQQEDSAVYLCASSLDSAYEQYFGPGTRLTVT.